This T cell receptor (beta chain) was sequenced for a study of T cell responses to AZD1222 COVID-19 vaccine. Study-wide points: Every sample of the repertoires postdated the peak T cell response. An increase in Spike-specific TCR breadth and depth was observed after two AZD1222 doses.

Germline CDR1 reads SGHRS; CDR2 reads YFSETQ. The CDR3 has 15 residues. Trimming stripped 6 bases from V and 8 bases from J, with 21 bases between. TCRdb keeps only in-frame clones here, not all; method: immunoSEQ multiplex PCR. The sample includes about 200,000 clones, approximately 92% of them seen just once. This clone came up once. What it binds is unknown. The receptor's source is an adult who received the MenACWY meningococcal vaccine as a control. V gene TRBV5-1 combines with J gene TRBJ2-1, with a possible D match to TRBD2 (6 bases). The sample consisted of peripheral blood, taken 28 days after the second dose of the MenACWY control vaccine. The CDR3 bases are TGCGCCAGCACCTTCGACTACCCGGGAGTGGATGAGCAGTTCTTC. Its translation is CASTFDYPGVDEQFF.